This T cell receptor (beta chain) derives from a study of breast tumors, draining lymph nodes, adjacent tissues (dated by TCRdb to the mid-2010s). For context, the study as a whole: The study compared TCR beta repertoires across tumor, adjacent nontumor tissue and axillary lymph nodes from breast cancer patients. The study aimed to assess the relationships and possible T-cell exchange between tumor, surrounding tissue and draining lymph node repertoires in human breast cancer. Study-level results and caveats: In luminal-like breast cancer, tumor and nontumor tissue repertoires resembled each other significantly more than in basal-like breast cancer. The conclusion that tumor T cells originate in lymph nodes was presented as consistent with a hypothesis rather than as directly demonstrated. A scenario in which most tumor T cells derive from the lymph node and then expand within tumor tissue was judged to be consistent with the data. Tumor T-cell repertoires showed less diversity than lymph node repertoires and more diversity than nontumor tissue repertoires, and tumor T-cell repertoires showed preferential V and J gene usage.

Sequenced using an Illumina HiSeq 2000. TCR beta chain libraries were generated through multiplex PCR amplification. The amplified TCR beta chain products were analyzed by high-throughput sequencing. TCRdb ran its own pipeline on the public reads, namely fastp trimming at Q25 and MiXCR clone calling, and kept in-frame beta chains. Each record represents a unique CDR3 protein, reported with the most common genes and DNA among its rows. The sample table shows approximately 300,000 distinct CDR3 sequences, and 30% are seen once. Of the sample, roughly 1.1% is held by the ten largest clones. The lymph node samples were taken from the axillary draining lymph nodes of breast cancer patients. A remark on this clonotype: Its antigen remains unidentified. Germline and junction disagree at one end, which may indicate a read error.

The CDR3 runs 15 amino acids, cysteine and phenylalanine included. CDR3 DNA only is kept here, 45 bases in frame from base 1. CDR1 is given as MNHNY and CDR2 as SVGAGI, both from the germline V gene (reference sequence). The V and J genes are TRBV6-6 and TRBJ1-2; 9 bases in the junction line up with TRBD1. This TCR came from a female donor with breast cancer. Some clones in this sample may be carry-over from other donors' samples. The sample comprised axillary lymph node tissue. The encoded CDR3 is CASSHSGQGLGGYTF. The sequenced DNA: TGTGCCAGCAGTCACTCGGGACAGGGCCTCGGCGGCTACACCTTC.